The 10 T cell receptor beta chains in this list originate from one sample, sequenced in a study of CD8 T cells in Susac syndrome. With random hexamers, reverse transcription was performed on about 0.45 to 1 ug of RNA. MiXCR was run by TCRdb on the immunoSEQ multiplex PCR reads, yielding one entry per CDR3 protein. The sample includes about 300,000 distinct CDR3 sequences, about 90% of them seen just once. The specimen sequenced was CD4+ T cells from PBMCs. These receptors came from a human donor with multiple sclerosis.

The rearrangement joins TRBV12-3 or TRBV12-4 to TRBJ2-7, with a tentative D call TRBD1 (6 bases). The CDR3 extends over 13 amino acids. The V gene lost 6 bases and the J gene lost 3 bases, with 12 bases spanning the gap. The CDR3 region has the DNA TGTGCCAGCAGCCCGACAGGCCTCTACGAGCAGTACTTC. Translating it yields CASSPTGLYEQYF.

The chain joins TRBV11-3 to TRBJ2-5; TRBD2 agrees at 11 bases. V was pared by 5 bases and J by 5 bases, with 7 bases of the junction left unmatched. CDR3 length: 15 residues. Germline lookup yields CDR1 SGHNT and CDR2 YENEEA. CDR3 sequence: CASSLSWTSGETQYF. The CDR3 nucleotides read TGTGCCAGCAGCCTCTCATGGACTAGCGGGGAGACCCAGTACTTC.

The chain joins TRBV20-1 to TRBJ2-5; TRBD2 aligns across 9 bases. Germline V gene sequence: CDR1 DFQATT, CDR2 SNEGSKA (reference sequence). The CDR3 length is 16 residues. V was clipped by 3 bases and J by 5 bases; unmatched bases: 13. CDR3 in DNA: TGCAGTGCTAGCCCTCCACCTAGCGGGATATGGGAGACCCAGTACTTC. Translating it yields CSASPPPSGIWETQYF.

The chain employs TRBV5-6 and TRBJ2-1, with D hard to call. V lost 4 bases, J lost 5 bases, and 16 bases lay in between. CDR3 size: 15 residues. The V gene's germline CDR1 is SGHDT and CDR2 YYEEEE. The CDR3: CASSGTGRPDNEQFF. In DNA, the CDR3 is TGTGCCAGCAGCGGTACTGGACGGCCAGACAATGAGCAGTTCTTC.

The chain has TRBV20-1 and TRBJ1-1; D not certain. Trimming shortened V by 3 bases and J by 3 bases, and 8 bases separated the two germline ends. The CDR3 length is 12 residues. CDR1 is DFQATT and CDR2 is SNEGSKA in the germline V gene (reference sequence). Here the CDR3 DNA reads TGCAGTGCTAGCCCCTTTGACACTGAAGCTTTCTTT. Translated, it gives CSASPFDTEAFF.

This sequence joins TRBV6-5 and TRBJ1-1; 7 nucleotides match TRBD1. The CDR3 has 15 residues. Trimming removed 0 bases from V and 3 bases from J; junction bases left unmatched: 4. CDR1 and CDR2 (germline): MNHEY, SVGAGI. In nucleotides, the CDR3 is TGTGCCAGCAGTTACTCGGCCAGGGGGGACACTGAAGCTTTCTTT. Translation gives CASSYSARGDTEAFF.

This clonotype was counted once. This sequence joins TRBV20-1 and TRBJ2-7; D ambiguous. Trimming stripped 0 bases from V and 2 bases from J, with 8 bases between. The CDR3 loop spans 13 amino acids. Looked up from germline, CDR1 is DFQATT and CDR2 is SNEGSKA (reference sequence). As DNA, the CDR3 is TGCAGTGCTAGAGACCCGGCCGCCTACGAGCAGTACTTC. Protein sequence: CSARDPAAYEQYF.

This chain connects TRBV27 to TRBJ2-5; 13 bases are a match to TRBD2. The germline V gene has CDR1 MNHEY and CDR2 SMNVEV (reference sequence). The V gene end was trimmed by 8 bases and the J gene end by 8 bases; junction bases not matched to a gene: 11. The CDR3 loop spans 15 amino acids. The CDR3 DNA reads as TGTGCCAGCGGCCGCAAACTAGCGGGAGGGTTAACCCAGTACTTC. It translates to CASGRKLAGGLTQYF.

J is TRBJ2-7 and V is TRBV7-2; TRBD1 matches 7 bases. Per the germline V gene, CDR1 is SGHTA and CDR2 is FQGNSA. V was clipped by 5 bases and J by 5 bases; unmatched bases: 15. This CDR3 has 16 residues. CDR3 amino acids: CASSVDRVPPFHEQYF. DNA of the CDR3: TGTGCCAGCAGCGTCGACAGGGTGCCTCCCTTCCACGAGCAGTACTTC.

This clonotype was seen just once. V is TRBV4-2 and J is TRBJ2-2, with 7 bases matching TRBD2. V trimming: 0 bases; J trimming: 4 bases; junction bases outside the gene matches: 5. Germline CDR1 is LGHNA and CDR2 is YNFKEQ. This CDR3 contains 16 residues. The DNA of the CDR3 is TGTGCCAGCAGCCAAGATTTCAGCGGGGTCACCGGGGAGCTGTTTTTT. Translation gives CASSQDFSGVTGELFF.